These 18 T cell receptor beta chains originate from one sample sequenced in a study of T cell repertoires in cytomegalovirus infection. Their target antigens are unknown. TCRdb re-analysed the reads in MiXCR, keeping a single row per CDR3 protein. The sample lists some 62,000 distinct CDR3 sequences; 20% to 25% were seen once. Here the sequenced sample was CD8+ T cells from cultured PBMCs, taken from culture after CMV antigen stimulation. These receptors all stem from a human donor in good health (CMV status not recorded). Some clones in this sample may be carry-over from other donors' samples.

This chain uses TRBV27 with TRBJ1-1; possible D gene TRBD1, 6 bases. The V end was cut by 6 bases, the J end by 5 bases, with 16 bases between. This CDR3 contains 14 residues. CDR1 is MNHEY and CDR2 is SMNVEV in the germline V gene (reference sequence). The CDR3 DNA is TGTGCCAGCAGCGACACTCAGGGGAGGACTGAAGCTTTCTTT. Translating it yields CASSDTQGRTEAFF.

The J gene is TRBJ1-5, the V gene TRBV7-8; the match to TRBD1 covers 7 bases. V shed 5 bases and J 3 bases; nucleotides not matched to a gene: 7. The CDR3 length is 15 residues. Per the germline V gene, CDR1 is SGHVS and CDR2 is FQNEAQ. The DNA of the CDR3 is TGTGCCAGCAGCAAGACAGGGAACCTCAATCAGCCCCAGCATTTT. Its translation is CASSKTGNLNQPQHF.

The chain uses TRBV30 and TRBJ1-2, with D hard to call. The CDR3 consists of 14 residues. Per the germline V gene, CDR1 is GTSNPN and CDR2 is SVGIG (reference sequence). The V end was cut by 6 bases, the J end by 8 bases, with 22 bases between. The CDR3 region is CACPWRRRADGYTF. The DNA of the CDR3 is TGTGCCTGCCCCTGGAGGCGAAGGGCGGACGGCTACACCTTC.

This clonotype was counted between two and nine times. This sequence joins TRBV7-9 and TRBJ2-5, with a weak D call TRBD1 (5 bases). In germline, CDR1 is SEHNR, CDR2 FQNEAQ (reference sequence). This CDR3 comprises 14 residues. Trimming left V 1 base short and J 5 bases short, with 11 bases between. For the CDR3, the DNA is TGTGCCAGCAGCTTAGAGGGGTTCCGGGAGACCCAGTACTTC. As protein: CASSLEGFRETQYF. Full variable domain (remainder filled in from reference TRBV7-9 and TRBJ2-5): DTGVSQNPRHKITKRGQNVTFRCDPISEHNRLYWYRQTLGQGPEFLTYFQNEAQLEKSRLLSDRFSAERPKGSFSTLEIQRTEQGDSAMYLCASSLEGFRETQYFGPGTRLLVL.

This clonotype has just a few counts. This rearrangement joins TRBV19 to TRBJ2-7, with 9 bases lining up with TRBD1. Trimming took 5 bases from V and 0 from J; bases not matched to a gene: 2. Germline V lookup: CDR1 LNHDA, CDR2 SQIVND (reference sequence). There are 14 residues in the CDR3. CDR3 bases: TGTGCCAGTAGTTTGGGACAGGGCTCCTACGAGCAGTACTTC. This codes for CASSLGQGSYEQYF.

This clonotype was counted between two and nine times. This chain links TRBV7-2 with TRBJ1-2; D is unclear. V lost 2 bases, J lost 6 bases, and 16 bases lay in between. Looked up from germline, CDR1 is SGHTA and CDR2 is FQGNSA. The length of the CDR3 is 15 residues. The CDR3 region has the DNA TGTGCCAGCAGCTTACCCCCTGGCACGGAGGATGGCTACACCTTC. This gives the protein CASSLPPGTEDGYTF.

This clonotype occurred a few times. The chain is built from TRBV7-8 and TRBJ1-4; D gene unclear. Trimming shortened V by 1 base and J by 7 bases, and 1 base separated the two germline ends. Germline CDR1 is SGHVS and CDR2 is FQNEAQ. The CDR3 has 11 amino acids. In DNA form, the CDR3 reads TGTGCCAGCAGCTTAGTTGAAAAACTGTTTTTT. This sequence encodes CASSLVEKLFF.

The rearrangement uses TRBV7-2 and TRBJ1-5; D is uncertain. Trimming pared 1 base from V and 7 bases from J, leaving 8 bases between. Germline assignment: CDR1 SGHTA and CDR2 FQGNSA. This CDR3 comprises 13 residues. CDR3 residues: CASSLVARQPQHF. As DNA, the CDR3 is TGTGCCAGCAGCTTAGTGGCTAGGCAGCCCCAGCATTTT.

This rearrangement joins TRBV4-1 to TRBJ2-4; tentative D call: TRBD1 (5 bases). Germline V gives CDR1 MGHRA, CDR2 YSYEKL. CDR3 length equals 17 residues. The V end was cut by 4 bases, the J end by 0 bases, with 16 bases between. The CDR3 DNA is TGCGCCAGCAGCCCGATTGACGCAGGGATAGCCAAAAACATTCAGTACTTC. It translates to CASSPIDAGIAKNIQYF.

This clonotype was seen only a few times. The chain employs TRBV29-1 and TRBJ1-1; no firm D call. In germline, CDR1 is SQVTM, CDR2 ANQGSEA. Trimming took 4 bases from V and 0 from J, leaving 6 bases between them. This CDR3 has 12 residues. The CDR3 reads CSVGSMNTEAFF. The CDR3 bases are TGCAGCGTTGGGTCGATGAACACTGAAGCTTTCTTT.

The CDR3 reads CASSRHRENTEAFF. The CDR3 coding sequence is TGTGCCAGCAGTCGCCACAGGGAGAACACTGAAGCTTTCTTT. The V gene is TRBV7-9, the J gene TRBJ1-1; D possibly corresponds to TRBD1 (6 bases). CDR3 length: 14 amino acids. Trimming stripped 6 bases from V and 1 base from J, with 12 bases between. Germline lookup yields CDR1 SEHNR and CDR2 FQNEAQ (reference sequence). Supplemented by reference TRBV7-9 and TRBJ1-1, the full variable domain reads DTGVSQNPRHKITKRGQNVTFRCDPISEHNRLYWYRQTLGQGPEFLTYFQNEAQLEKSRLLSDRFSAERPKGSFSTLEIQRTEQGDSAMYLCASSRHRENTEAFFGQGTRLTVV.

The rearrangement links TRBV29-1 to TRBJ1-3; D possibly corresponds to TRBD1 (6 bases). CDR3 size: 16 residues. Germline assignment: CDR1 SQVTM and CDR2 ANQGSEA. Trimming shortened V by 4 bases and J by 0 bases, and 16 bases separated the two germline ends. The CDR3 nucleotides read TGCAGCGTTGGCACAGGACAGCATCTCTCTGGAAACACCATATATTTT. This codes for CSVGTGQHLSGNTIYF.

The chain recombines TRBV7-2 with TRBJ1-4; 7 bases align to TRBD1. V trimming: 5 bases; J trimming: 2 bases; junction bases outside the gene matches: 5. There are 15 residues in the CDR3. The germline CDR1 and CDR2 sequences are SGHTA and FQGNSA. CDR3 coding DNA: TGTGCCAGCAGCGTAGACAGGGTTACTAATGAAAAACTGTTTTTT. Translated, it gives CASSVDRVTNEKLFF.

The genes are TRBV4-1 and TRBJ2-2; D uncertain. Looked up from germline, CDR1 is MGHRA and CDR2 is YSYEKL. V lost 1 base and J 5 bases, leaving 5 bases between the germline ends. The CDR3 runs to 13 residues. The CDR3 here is CASSQGETGELFF. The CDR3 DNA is TGCGCCAGCAGCCAAGGGGAAACCGGGGAGCTGTTTTTT.

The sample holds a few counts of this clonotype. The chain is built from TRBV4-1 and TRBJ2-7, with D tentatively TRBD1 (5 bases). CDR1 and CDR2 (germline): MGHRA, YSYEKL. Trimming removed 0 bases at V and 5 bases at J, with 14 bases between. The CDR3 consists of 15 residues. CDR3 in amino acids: CASSQEVDKRDEQYF. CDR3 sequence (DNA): TGCGCCAGCAGCCAAGAAGTGGACAAGAGAGACGAGCAGTACTTC.

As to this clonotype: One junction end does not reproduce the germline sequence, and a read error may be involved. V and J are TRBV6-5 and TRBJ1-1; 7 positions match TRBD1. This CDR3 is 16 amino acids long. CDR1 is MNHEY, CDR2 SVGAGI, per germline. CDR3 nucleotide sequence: TGTGCCAGCAGTTACTCGAGAAGGGGGCTTTGGACTGAGGCTTTCTTT. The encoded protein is CASSYSRRGLWTEAFF.

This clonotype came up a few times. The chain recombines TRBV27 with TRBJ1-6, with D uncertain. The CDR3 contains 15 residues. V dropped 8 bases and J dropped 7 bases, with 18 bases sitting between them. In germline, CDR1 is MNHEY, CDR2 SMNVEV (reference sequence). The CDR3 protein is CASRPKPVGNSPLHF. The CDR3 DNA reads TGTGCCAGCCGTCCAAAGCCGGTGGGGAATTCACCCCTCCACTTT.

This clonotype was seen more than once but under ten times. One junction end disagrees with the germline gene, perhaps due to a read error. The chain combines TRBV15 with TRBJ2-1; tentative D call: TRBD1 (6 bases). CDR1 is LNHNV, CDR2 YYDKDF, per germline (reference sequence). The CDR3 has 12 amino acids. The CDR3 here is CATSRDMRTENF. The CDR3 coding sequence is TGTGCCACCAGCAGAGATATGAGGACAGAAAATTTC.